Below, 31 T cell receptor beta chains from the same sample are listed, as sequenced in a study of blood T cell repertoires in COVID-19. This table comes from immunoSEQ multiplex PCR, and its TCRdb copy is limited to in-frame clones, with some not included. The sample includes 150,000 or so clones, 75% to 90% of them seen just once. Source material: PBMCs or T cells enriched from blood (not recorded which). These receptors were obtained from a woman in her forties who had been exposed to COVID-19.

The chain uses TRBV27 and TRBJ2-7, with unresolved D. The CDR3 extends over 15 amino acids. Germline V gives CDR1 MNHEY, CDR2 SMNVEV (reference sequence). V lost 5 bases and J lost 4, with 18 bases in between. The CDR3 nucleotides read TGTGCCAGCAGTCCCGGTGAGTCAAGACTTTACGAGCAGTACTTC. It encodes CASSPGESRLYEQYF.

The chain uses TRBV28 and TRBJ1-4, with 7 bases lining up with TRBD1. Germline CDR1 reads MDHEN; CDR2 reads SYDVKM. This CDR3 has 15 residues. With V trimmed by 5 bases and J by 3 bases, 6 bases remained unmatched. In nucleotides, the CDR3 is TGTGCCAGCAGTCGAAGACAGGGACCTAATGAAAAACTGTTTTTT. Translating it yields CASSRRQGPNEKLFF.

CDR3 coding DNA: TGTGCCAGCAGCCGAACAGGGGACAGCTCCTATAATTCACCCCTCCACTTT. It is translated as CASSRTGDSSYNSPLHF. The chain recombines TRBV5-4 with TRBJ1-6; TRBD1 matches at 7 bases. Trimming at V came to 4 bases and at J to 0 bases, leaving 7 bases not matched to a gene. CDR1 and CDR2 from the germline V gene are SGHNT and YYREEE (reference sequence). The CDR3 consists of 17 residues.

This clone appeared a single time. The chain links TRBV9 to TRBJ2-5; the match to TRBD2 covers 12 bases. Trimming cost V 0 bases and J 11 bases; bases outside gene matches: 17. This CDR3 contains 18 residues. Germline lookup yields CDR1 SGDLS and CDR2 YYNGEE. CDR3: CASSVEGARLAGERTQYF. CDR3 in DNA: TGTGCCAGCAGCGTAGAGGGGGCCCGACTAGCGGGAGAACGGACACAGTACTTC.

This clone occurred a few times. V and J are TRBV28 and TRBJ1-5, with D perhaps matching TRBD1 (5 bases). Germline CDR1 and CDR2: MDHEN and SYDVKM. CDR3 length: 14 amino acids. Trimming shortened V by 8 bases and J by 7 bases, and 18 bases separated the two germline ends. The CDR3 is CASYLSGGRQPQHF. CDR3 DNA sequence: TGTGCCAGCTACTTGAGCGGGGGTCGGCAGCCCCAGCATTTT.

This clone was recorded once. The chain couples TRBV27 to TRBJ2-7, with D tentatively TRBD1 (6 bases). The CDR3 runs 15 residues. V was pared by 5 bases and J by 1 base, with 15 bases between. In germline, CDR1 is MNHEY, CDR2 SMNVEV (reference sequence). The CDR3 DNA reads TGTGCCAGCAGTAAGACAGGTCTCGAATCCTACGAGCAGTACTTC. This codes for CASSKTGLESYEQYF.

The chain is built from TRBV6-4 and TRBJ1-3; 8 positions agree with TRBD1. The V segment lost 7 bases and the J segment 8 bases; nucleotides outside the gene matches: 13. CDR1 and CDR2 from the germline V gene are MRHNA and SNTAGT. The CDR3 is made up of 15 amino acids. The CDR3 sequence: CASTLEQGGYHTIYF. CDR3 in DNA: TGTGCCAGCACCCTAGAACAGGGGGGATATCACACCATATATTTT.

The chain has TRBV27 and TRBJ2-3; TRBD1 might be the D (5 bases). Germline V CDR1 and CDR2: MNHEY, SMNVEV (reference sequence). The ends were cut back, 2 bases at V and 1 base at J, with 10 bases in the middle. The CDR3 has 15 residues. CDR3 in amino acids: CASSLDGAGTDTQYF. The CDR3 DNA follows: TGTGCCAGCAGTTTAGATGGGGCCGGCACAGATACGCAGTATTTT.

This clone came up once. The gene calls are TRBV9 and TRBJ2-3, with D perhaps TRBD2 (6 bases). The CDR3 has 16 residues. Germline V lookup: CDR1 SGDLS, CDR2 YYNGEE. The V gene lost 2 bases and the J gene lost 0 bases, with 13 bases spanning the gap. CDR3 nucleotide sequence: TGTGCCAGCAGCGTGAGGGCGGGGTATAGCACAGATACGCAGTATTTT. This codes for CASSVRAGYSTDTQYF.

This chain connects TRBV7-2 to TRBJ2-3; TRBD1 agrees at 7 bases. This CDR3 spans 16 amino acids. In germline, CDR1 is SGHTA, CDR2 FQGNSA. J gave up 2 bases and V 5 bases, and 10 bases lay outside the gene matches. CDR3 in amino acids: CASSPSLGGNTDTQYF. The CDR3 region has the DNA TGTGCCAGCAGCCCCTCGTTAGGGGGCAACACAGATACGCAGTATTTT.

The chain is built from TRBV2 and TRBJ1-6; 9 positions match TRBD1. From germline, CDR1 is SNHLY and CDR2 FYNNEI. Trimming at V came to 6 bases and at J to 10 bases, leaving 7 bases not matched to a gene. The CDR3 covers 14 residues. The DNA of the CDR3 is TGTGCCAGCAGGGAACAGGGGGCTCGCTCACCCCTCCACTTT. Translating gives CASREQGARSPLHF.

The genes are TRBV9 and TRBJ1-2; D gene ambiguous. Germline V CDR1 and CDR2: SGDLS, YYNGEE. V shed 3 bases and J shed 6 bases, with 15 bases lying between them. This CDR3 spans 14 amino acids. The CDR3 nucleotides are TGTGCCAGCAGCGCCAGAGGAGGTAGCGATGGCTACACCTTC. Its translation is CASSARGGSDGYTF.

The CDR3 region is CASRQGQGDYGYTF. CDR3 in DNA: TGTGCCAGCAGGCAAGGACAGGGTGACTATGGCTACACCTTC. The J gene is TRBJ1-2, the V gene TRBV11-1; 8 bases are a match to TRBD1. The CDR3 loop spans 14 amino acids. Germline V lookup: CDR1 SGHAT, CDR2 FQDESV (reference sequence). The V gene end was trimmed by 6 bases and the J gene end by 3 bases; junction bases not matched to a gene: 6. The variable domain in full, completed from reference TRBV11-1 and TRBJ1-2, reads EAEVAQSPRYKITEKSQAVAFWCDPISGHATLYWYRQILGQGPELLVQFQDESVVDDSQLPKDRFSAERLKGVDSTLKIQPAELGDSAMYLCASRQGQGDYGYTFGSGTRLTVV.

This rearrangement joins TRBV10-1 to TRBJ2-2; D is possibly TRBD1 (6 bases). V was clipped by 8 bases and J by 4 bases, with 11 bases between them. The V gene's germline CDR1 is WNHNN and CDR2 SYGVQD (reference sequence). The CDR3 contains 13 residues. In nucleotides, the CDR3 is TGCGCCAGCGTCGGACAGTTCACCGGGGAGCTGTTTTTT. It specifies CASVGQFTGELFF.

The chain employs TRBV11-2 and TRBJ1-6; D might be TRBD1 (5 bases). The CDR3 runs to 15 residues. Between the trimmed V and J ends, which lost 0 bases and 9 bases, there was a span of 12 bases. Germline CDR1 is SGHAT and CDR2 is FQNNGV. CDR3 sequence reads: CASSLDPGRVSPLHF. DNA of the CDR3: TGTGCCAGCAGCTTAGACCCAGGGAGGGTTTCACCCCTCCACTTT.

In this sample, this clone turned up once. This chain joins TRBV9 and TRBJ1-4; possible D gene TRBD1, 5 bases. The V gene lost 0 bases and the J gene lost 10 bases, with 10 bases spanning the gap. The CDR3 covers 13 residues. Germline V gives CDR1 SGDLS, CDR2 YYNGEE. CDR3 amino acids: CASSVEPTGKLFF. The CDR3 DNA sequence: TGTGCCAGCAGCGTAGAGCCTACAGGAAAACTGTTTTTT.

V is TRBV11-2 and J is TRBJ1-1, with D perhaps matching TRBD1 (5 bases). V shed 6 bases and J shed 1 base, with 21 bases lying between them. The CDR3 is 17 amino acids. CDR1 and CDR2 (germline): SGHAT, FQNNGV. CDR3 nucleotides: TGTGCCAGCAGGAGGCTTTGGGGGAGGAACACGAACACTGAAGCTTTCTTT. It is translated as CASRRLWGRNTNTEAFF.

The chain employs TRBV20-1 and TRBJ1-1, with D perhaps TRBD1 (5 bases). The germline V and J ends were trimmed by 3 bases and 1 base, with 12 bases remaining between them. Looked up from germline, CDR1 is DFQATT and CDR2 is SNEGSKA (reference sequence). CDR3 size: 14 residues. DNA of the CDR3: TGCAGTGCTAGTAGCTGGGGCCGGAACACTGAAGCTTTCTTT. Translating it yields CSASSWGRNTEAFF.

CDR3 nucleotides: TGCAGCGCCATAGCGGGGGGGCGGCAAGAGACCCAGTACTTC. Amino acid sequence: CSAIAGGRQETQYF. V and J are TRBV29-1 and TRBJ2-5, with TRBD2 identical over 11 bases. There are 14 residues in the CDR3. CDR1 is SQVTM, CDR2 ANQGSEA, per germline. Germline trimming cut 7 bases from V and 2 bases from J; bases unmatched to any gene: 6.

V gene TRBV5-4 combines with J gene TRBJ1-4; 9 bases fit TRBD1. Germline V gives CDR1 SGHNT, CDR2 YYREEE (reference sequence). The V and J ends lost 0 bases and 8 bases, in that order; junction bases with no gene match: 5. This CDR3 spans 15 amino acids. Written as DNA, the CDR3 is TGTGCCAGCAGCTTGGGGGGGACAGGGATCGAAAAACTGTTTTTT. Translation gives CASSLGGTGIEKLFF. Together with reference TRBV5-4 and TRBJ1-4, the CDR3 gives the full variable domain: ETGVTQSPTHLIKTRGQQVTLRCSSQSGHNTVSWYQQALGQGPQFIFQYYREEENGRGNFPPRFSGLQFPNYSSELNVNALELDDSALYLCASSLGGTGIEKLFFGSGTQLSVL.

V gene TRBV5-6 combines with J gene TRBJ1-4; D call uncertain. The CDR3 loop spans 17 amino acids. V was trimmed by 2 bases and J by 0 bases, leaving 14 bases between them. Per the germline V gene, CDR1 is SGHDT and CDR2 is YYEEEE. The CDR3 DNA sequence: TGTGCCAGCAGCTTTCGACGGATTGACACAACTAATGAAAAACTGTTTTTT. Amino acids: CASSFRRIDTTNEKLFF.

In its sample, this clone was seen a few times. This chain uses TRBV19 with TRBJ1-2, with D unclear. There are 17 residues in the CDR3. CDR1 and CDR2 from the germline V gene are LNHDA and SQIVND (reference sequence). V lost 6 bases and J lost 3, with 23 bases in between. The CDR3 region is CASSIIPRAGRDYGYTF. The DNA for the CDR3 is TGTGCCAGTAGCATTATACCTAGGGCGGGCCGGGACTATGGCTACACCTTC.

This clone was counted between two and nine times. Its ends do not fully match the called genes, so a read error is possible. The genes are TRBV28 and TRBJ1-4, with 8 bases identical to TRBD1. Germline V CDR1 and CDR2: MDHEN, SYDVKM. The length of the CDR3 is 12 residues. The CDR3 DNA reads TGTGCCAGCACCTTTAGCAGGGGGCCTTATCATTTT. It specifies CASTFSRGPYHF. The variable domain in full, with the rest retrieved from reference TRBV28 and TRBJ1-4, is DVKVTQSSRYLVKRTGEKVFLECVQDMDHENMFWYRQDPGLGLRLIYFSYDVKMKEKGDIPEGYSVSREKKERFSLILESASTNQTSMYLCASTFSRGPYHFGSGTQLSVL.

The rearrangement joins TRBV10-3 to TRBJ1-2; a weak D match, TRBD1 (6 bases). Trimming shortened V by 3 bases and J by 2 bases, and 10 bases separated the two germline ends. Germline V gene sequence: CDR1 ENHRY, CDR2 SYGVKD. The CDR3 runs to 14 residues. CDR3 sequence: CAISEMTGNYGYTF. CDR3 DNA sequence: TGTGCCATCAGTGAAATGACAGGAAACTATGGCTACACCTTC.

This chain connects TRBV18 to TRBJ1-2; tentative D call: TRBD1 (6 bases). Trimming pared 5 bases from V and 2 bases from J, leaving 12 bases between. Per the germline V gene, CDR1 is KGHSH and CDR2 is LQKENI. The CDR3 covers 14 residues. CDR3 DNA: TGTGCCAGCTCAGGGCAGGGGACCAACTATGGCTACACCTTC. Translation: CASSGQGTNYGYTF.

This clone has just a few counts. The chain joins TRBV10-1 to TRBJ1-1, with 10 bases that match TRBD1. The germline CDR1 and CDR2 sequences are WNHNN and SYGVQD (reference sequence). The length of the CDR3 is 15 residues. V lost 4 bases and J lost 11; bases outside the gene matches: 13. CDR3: CASSGSGTGVDSAFF. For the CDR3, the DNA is TGCGCCAGCAGTGGGTCCGGGACAGGGGTAGATTCGGCTTTCTTT.

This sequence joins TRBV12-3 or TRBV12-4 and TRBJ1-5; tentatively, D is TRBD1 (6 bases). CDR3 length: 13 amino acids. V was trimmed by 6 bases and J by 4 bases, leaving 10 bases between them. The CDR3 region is CASSLGQNQPQHF. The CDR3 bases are TGTGCCAGCAGCCTTGGACAGAATCAGCCCCAGCATTTT.

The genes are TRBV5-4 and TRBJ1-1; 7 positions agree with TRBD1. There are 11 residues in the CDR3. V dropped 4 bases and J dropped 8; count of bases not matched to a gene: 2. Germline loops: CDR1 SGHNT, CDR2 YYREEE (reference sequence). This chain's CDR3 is CASSRGQEAFF. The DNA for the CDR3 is TGTGCCAGCAGCCGGGGACAGGAAGCTTTCTTT.

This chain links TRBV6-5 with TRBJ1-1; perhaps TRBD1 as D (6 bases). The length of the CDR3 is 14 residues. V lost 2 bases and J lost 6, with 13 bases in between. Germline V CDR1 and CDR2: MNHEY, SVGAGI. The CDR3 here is CASSYGVGTSEAFF. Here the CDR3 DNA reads TGTGCCAGCAGTTACGGGGTGGGGACATCTGAAGCTTTCTTT.

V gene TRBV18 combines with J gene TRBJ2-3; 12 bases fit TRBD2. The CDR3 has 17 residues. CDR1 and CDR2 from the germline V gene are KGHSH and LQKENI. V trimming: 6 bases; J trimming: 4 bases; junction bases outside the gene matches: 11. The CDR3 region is CASSPRTSGIGADTQYF. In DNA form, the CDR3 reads TGTGCCAGCTCCCCTCGGACTAGCGGGATTGGGGCAGATACGCAGTATTTT.

DNA for the CDR3: TGTGCCAGTATGAGCCAGGGGGCAGCAACTAATGAAAAACTGTTTTTT. This encodes CASMSQGAATNEKLFF. The chain links TRBV19 to TRBJ1-4, with 8 bases identical to TRBD1. The CDR3 is made up of 16 amino acids. With V trimmed by 7 bases and J by 0 bases, 7 bases remained unmatched. Germline CDR1 LNHDA, CDR2 SQIVND (reference sequence).